Detailed here is one T cell receptor beta chain. No antigen is known for it. Sequenced by immunoSEQ multiplex PCR; TCRdb stores in-frame clones only, minus some. The sample yields over 150,000 clones, roughly 80% seen once. This sample was taken from a study of cytotoxic CD8 clonotypes in ibrutinib-treated CLL. Whole-study context: Partial response occurred in 24 patients and complete response in 2; at median approximately 68 months, approximately 14 remained remitted and approximately 12 progressed. Sequencing produced an average of around 250,000 productive templates and 94,082 productive rearrangements per sample. Study-wide results and caveats: Under treatment, the uncommon public clonotypes either contracted or remained stable.

Trimming shortened V by 3 bases and J by 0 bases, and 12 bases separated the two germline ends. CDR3 length equals 15 residues. Germline-derived CDR1 and CDR2 are LNHDA and SQIVND (reference sequence). The clonotype comes from a human donor with chronic lymphocytic leukemia. Specimen: PBMCs, collected after 12 months of ibrutinib treatment. The V call is TRBV19, the J call TRBJ2-7, with D tentatively TRBD1 (6 bases). Written as DNA, the CDR3 is TGTGCCAGTAGTATGGGCCAGGGGAGCTCCTACGAGCAGTACTTC. It codes for CASSMGQGSSYEQYF.